This entry lists 29 T cell receptor beta chains sequenced from one sample in a study of T cell repertoires in cytomegalovirus infection. TCRdb passed the reads through MiXCR, listing each CDR3 protein once. The sample has roughly 310,000 distinct CDR3 sequences; 15% to 20% are singletons. The specimen sequenced was PBMCs. The receptor source for this set is a human donor in good health (CMV status not recorded). Some clones in this sample may be carry-over from other donors' samples.

This clonotype was recorded at least ten times. The V gene is TRBV19, the J gene TRBJ2-1, with a possible D match to TRBD2 (7 bases). This CDR3 is built from 16 residues. CDR1 and CDR2 (germline): LNHDA, SQIVND (reference sequence). With 6 bases removed from V and 0 bases from J, the gap between germline ends came to 15 bases. DNA for the CDR3: TGTGCCAGTAGGGTCAGGGGAGGGGGCTCCTACAATGAGCAGTTCTTC. Translating it yields CASRVRGGGSYNEQFF.

This clonotype was seen a few times. The V gene is TRBV15, the J gene TRBJ1-1; no firm D call. V lost 0 bases and J 1 base, leaving 12 bases between the germline ends. Germline V gene sequence: CDR1 LNHNV, CDR2 YYDKDF (reference sequence). This CDR3 contains 16 residues. The CDR3 region is CATSRDLGGTNTEAFF. The CDR3 DNA reads TGTGCCACCAGCAGAGATTTGGGTGGAACGAACACTGAAGCTTTCTTT.

The count of this clonotype is one. The gene calls are TRBV4-3 and TRBJ2-4, with D uncertain. This CDR3 is 15 amino acids long. CDR1 and CDR2 from the germline V gene are LGHNA and YSLEER. Deletions cut 0 bases from V and 2 bases from J, with 8 bases between. This CDR3 is CASSQEGGSKNIQYF. The CDR3 DNA reads as TGCGCCAGCAGCCAAGAAGGCGGTTCCAAAAACATTCAGTACTTC.

Ten or more counts support this clonotype. The rearrangement uses TRBV18 and TRBJ2-1; D may be TRBD1 (6 bases). CDR1 is KGHSH and CDR2 is LQKENI in the germline V gene. CDR3 length: 12 amino acids. Trimming left V 3 bases short and J 9 bases short, with 9 bases between. The CDR3 bases are TGTGCCAGCTCACCGGACAGTGGTGAGCAGTTCTTC. This encodes CASSPDSGEQFF.

At least ten counts were recorded for this clonotype. This chain uses TRBV20-1 with TRBJ1-1; no clear D gene. The V gene lost 6 bases and the J gene lost 0 bases, with 11 bases spanning the gap. This CDR3 has 13 residues. The germline V gene encodes CDR1 DFQATT and CDR2 SNEGSKA (reference sequence). The CDR3 reads CSALTVMNTEAFF. The DNA for the CDR3 is TGCAGTGCCTTGACCGTCATGAACACTGAAGCTTTCTTT.

The chain is built from TRBV7-9 and TRBJ2-2; possible D gene TRBD1, 5 bases. V lost 3 bases and J lost 3, with 8 bases in between. The germline V gene has CDR1 SEHNR and CDR2 FQNEAQ (reference sequence). This CDR3 region has 14 residues. This CDR3 is CASSFQQDTGELFF. The CDR3 nucleotides read TGTGCCAGCAGCTTCCAACAGGACACCGGGGAGCTGTTTTTT.

This clonotype was counted between two and nine times. In nucleotides, the CDR3 is TGCAGTGCCCTTCGGACAGGGGTGAACACTGAAGCTTTCTTT. Translation: CSALRTGVNTEAFF. The rearrangement uses TRBV20-1 and TRBJ1-1; TRBD1 matches 9 bases. The V gene end was trimmed by 6 bases and the J gene end by 0 bases; junction bases not matched to a gene: 5. CDR1 DFQATT and CDR2 SNEGSKA come from the germline V gene (reference sequence). CDR3 size: 14 residues.

This clonotype was detected only a few times. This chain connects TRBV29-1 to TRBJ2-6, with D possibly being TRBD1 (5 bases). CDR3 length: 17 amino acids. The V gene's germline CDR1 is SQVTM and CDR2 ANQGSEA. With 0 bases removed from V and 1 base from J, the gap between germline ends came to 13 bases. CDR3 coding DNA: TGCAGCGTTGAAGAATTCAGGAGACAGTCTGGGGCCAACGTCCTGACTTTC. Translation: CSVEEFRRQSGANVLTF.

V usage is TRBV29-1 and J usage is TRBJ2-4; TRBD2 might be the D (6 bases). CDR1 is SQVTM and CDR2 is ANQGSEA in the germline V gene. The CDR3 has 15 amino acids. V was cut by 7 bases and J by 0 bases, with 16 bases left in between. The CDR3 loop is CSARPEGLAKNIQYF. CDR3 nucleotide sequence: TGCAGCGCCCGACCGGAGGGGTTAGCCAAAAACATTCAGTACTTC.

The V call is TRBV3-1, the J call TRBJ1-5; 9 nucleotides align to TRBD1. This CDR3 contains 18 residues. CDR1 and CDR2 from the germline V gene are LGHDT and YNNKEL (reference sequence). J gave up 6 bases and V 2 bases, and 14 bases lay outside the gene matches. CDR3 protein: CASSQNPSGTGRFQPQHF. Written as DNA, the CDR3 is TGTGCCAGCAGCCAAAATCCGAGCGGGACAGGGAGGTTTCAGCCCCAGCATTTT.

V usage is TRBV20-1 and J usage is TRBJ1-3; D uncertain. Germline V gene lookup returns CDR1 DFQATT and CDR2 SNEGSKA (reference sequence). V lost 1 base, J lost 2 bases, and 27 bases lay in between. This CDR3 is 20 amino acids long. The CDR3 loop is CSARVQSGSTAENPGNTIYF. In DNA form, the CDR3 reads TGCAGTGCTAGAGTACAATCGGGGAGTACTGCCGAAAATCCTGGAAACACCATATATTTT.

This clonotype was seen many times. This chain connects TRBV12-3 or TRBV12-4 to TRBJ2-7; TRBD1 agrees at 7 bases. The junction had 12 bases not matched to a gene; V was cut back by 1 base and J by 0 bases. The CDR3 loop spans 18 amino acids. CDR3 nucleotides: TGTGCCAGCAGTTTAGGTTTGGATTTTGGGACAGCCTCCTACGAGCAGTACTTC. It yields the protein CASSLGLDFGTASYEQYF.

The CDR3 DNA reads as TGCGCCAGCAGCCAAGATTGGGCCAAGAACTCGAACACCGGGGAGCTGTTTTTT. Its translation: CASSQDWAKNSNTGELFF. The chain carries TRBV4-1 and TRBJ2-2; D is unclear. CDR1 is MGHRA, CDR2 YSYEKL, per germline. The V end lost 0 bases, the J end lost 0 bases, and 14 bases lay between the germline ends. CDR3 length equals 18 residues.

This clonotype occurred a few times. This chain links TRBV6-6 with TRBJ2-5, with D uncertain. Germline V lookup: CDR1 MNHNY, CDR2 SVGAGI (reference sequence). The CDR3 loop spans 13 amino acids. V was clipped by 4 bases and J by 1 base, with 7 bases between them. The CDR3 sequence: CASSSRIQETQYF. The DNA for the CDR3 is TGTGCCAGCAGTTCCAGGATCCAAGAGACCCAGTACTTC.

The table lists this clonotype with many counts. The rearrangement joins TRBV7-2 to TRBJ2-5; 11 positions agree with TRBD2. After removal of 8 bases from V and 4 bases from J, the junction contained 3 bases not matched to a gene. The CDR3 length is 13 residues. Germline lookup yields CDR1 SGHTA and CDR2 FQGNSA. CDR3 sequence reads: CASGSGGAETQYF. The CDR3 bases are TGTGCCAGCGGTAGCGGGGGGGCAGAGACCCAGTACTTC. Full variable domain (missing parts from reference TRBV7-2 and TRBJ2-5): GAGVSQSPSNKVTEKGKDVELRCDPISGHTALYWYRQSLGQGLEFLIYFQGNSAPDKSGLPSDRFSAERTGGSVSTLTIQRTQQEDSAVYLCASGSGGAETQYFGPGTRLLVL.

The genes are TRBV4-1 and TRBJ2-2; D unclear. This CDR3 is 17 amino acids long. The V gene lost 3 bases and the J gene lost 4 bases, with 18 bases spanning the gap. Germline loops: CDR1 MGHRA, CDR2 YSYEKL. The CDR3 spells CASSHPPGPKATGELFF. The CDR3 DNA reads as TGCGCCAGCAGCCATCCACCCGGGCCTAAGGCCACCGGGGAGCTGTTTTTT.

This clonotype came up many times. V is TRBV7-6 and J is TRBJ1-2, with D unclear. The germline V gene has CDR1 SGHVS and CDR2 FNYEAQ. The V gene lost 5 bases and the J gene lost 5 bases, with 12 bases spanning the gap. The length of the CDR3 is 13 residues. The CDR3 reads CASSPRVAYGYTF. CDR3 nucleotides: TGTGCCAGCAGCCCGCGCGTGGCTTATGGCTACACCTTC.

This clonotype was counted between two and nine times. The rearrangement uses TRBV12-3 or TRBV12-4 and TRBJ2-2; no clear D. V dropped 3 bases and J dropped 4 bases, with 12 bases sitting between them. The CDR3 spans 15 residues. The chain's CDR3 is CASSFLSGRTGELFF. The CDR3 DNA follows: TGTGCCAGCAGTTTTTTATCCGGACGCACCGGGGAGCTGTTTTTT.

The rearrangement links TRBV3-1 to TRBJ1-2; D remains unclear. The V end was cut by 1 base, the J end by 5 bases, with 5 bases between. The V gene's germline CDR1 is LGHDT and CDR2 YNNKEL (reference sequence). The CDR3 covers 12 residues. Written as DNA, the CDR3 is TGTGCCAGCAGCCAAGGGGTATATGGCTACACCTTC. Protein product: CASSQGVYGYTF.

The V gene is TRBV20-1, the J gene TRBJ2-7; D is perhaps TRBD1 or TRBD2 (5 bases each). CDR3 size: 11 residues. The germline CDR1 and CDR2 sequences are DFQATT and SNEGSKA (reference sequence). V was shortened by 5 bases and J by 3 bases, with 8 bases between the two germline ends. This chain's CDR3 is CSALRGYEQYF. For the CDR3, the DNA is TGCAGTGCTTTGAGGGGCTACGAGCAGTACTTC.

The rearrangement links TRBV20-1 to TRBJ2-2; no clear D gene. V lost 1 base, J lost 6 bases, and 9 bases lay in between. Per germline, CDR1 DFQATT and CDR2 SNEGSKA (reference sequence). The CDR3 totals 13 residues. CDR3 sequence (DNA): TGCAGTGCTAGAGGCAGTGCGGCCGGGGAGCTGTTTTTT. Translation gives CSARGSAAGELFF.

This clonotype was seen many times. The chain recombines TRBV7-9 with TRBJ1-3; a possible D gene is TRBD1 (6 bases). Trimming shortened V by 5 bases and J by 7 bases, and 15 bases separated the two germline ends. Germline V gene lookup returns CDR1 SEHNR and CDR2 FQNEAQ (reference sequence). The CDR3 is made up of 14 amino acids. CDR3: CASSPGGAWNTIYF. The DNA of the CDR3 is TGTGCCAGCAGCCCTGGGGGGGCTTGGAACACCATATATTTT.

The CDR3 loop is CASSEPYNEQFF. DNA of the CDR3: TGTGCCAGCAGTGAACCGTACAATGAGCAGTTCTTC. The gene calls are TRBV2 and TRBJ2-1; D gene uncertain. Trimming pared 2 bases from V and 4 bases from J, leaving 3 bases between. Germline V gene lookup returns CDR1 SNHLY and CDR2 FYNNEI. This CDR3 region has 12 residues.

The chain couples TRBV20-1 to TRBJ2-1, with 12 bases fitting TRBD2. CDR1 is DFQATT, CDR2 SNEGSKA, per germline (reference sequence). The length of the CDR3 is 14 residues. Trimming took 6 bases from V and 12 from J; bases not matched to a gene: 12. CDR3 sequence: CSAKTSGGRSAQFF. CDR3 DNA sequence: TGCAGTGCCAAGACTAGCGGGGGCCGAAGTGCGCAGTTCTTC.

At least ten counts were recorded for this clonotype. V usage is TRBV4-1 and J usage is TRBJ1-5; no clear D gene. The germline CDR1 and CDR2 sequences are MGHRA and YSYEKL. The ends were cut back, 1 base at V and 3 bases at J, with 10 bases in the middle. CDR3 length: 15 residues. CDR3 in amino acids: CASSQAGIPNQPQHF. In DNA form, the CDR3 reads TGCGCCAGCAGCCAAGCAGGAATTCCCAATCAGCCCCAGCATTTT.

The gene calls are TRBV20-1 and TRBJ2-7; the D is unclear. The germline V gene has CDR1 DFQATT and CDR2 SNEGSKA (reference sequence). CDR3 length: 12 amino acids. Trimming stripped 0 bases from V and 5 bases from J, with 8 bases between. For the CDR3, the DNA is TGCAGTGCTAGAGAAGGACCCAACGAGCAGTACTTC. Translation gives CSAREGPNEQYF.

The J gene is TRBJ2-5, the V gene TRBV20-1, with unresolved D. CDR3 length: 15 residues. Germline lookup yields CDR1 DFQATT and CDR2 SNEGSKA (reference sequence). Trimming took off 5 bases at V and 4 bases at J, with 20 bases between the two ends. The CDR3 DNA sequence: TGCAGTGCTTCCCCGACTGGAGAATGGAGAGAGACCCAGTACTTC. This encodes CSASPTGEWRETQYF.

CDR3 residues: CATSTREFQSEQFF. CDR3 nucleotide sequence: TGTGCCACCTCGACTAGGGAGTTTCAGAGTGAGCAGTTCTTC. V usage is TRBV9 and J usage is TRBJ2-1; perhaps TRBD2 as D (6 bases). V gave up 9 bases and J gave up 9 bases, with 22 bases separating them. Germline V gene data show CDR1 as SGDLS and CDR2 as YYNGEE. The CDR3 length is 14 residues.

This clonotype was seen a handful of times. The rearrangement uses TRBV7-9 and TRBJ2-2; 10 bases fit TRBD2. Germline CDR1 SEHNR, CDR2 FQNEAQ (reference sequence). V was pared by 1 base and J by 4 bases, with 3 bases of the junction left unmatched. This CDR3 spans 16 amino acids. This CDR3 is CASSLGLAGPTGELFF. For the CDR3, the DNA is TGTGCCAGCAGCTTAGGACTAGCGGGTCCCACCGGGGAGCTGTTTTTT. Based on the CDR3 plus reference TRBV7-9 and TRBJ2-2, the full variable domain is DTGVSQNPRHKITKRGQNVTFRCDPISEHNRLYWYRQTLGQGPEFLTYFQNEAQLEKSRLLSDRFSAERPKGSFSTLEIQRTEQGDSAMYLCASSLGLAGPTGELFFGEGSRLTVL.